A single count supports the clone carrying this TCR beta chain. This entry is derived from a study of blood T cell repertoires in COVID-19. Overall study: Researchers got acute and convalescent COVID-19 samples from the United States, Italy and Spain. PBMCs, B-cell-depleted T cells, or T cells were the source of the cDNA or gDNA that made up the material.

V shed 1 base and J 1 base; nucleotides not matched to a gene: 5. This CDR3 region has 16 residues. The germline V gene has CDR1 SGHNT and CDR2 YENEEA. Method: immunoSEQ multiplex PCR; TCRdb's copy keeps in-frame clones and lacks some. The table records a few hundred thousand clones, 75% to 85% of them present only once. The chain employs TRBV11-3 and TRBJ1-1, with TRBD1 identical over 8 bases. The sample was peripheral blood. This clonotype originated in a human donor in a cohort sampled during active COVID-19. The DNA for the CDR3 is TGTGCCAGCAGCTTAGGCGGGGACAGGAAGAACACTGAAGCTTTCTTT. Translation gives CASSLGGDRKNTEAFF.